This T cell receptor beta chain came from a study of beta chain features in type 1 diabetes. On the study more broadly: Age and gender were similar between patients and healthy donors, as were cell yields.

Sorted populations were all over 98% pure. The entirety of the isolated RNA underwent reverse transcription, so expressed TCRB transcripts were sequenced. TCRdb's copy holds only in-frame clones and misses some; the assay was immunoSEQ multiplex PCR. The sample includes some 45,000 clones, around 52% of them seen just once. This CDR3 contains 13 residues. Germline CDR1 and CDR2: MNHNY and SVGAGI (reference sequence). V was trimmed by 4 bases and J by 7 bases, leaving 14 bases between them. The sequencing input was Tregs from blood. The receptor's source is a woman aged 18-29 years in good health. The chain recombines TRBV6-6 with TRBJ2-7, with D perhaps matching TRBD2 (5 bases). CDR3 bases: TGTGCCAGCAGTTTCAACGGGCCGGGGGAGCAGTACTTC. It is translated as CASSFNGPGEQYF.